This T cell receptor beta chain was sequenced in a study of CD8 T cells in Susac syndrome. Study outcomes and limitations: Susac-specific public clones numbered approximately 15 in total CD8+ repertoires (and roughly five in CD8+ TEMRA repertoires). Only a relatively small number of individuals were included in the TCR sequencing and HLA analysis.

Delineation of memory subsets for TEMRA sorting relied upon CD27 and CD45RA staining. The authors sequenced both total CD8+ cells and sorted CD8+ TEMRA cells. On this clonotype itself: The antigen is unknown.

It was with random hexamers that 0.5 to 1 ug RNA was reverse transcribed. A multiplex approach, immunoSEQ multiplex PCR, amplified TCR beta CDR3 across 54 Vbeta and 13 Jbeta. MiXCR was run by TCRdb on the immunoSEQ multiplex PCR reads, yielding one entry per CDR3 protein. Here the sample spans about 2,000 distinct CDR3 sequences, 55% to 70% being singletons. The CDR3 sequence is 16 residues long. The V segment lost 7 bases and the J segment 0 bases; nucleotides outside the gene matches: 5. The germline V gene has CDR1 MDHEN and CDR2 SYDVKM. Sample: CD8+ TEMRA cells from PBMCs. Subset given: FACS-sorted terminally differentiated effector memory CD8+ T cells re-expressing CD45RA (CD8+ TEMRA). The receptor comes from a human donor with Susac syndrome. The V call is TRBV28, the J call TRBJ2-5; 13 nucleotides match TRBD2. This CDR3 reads CASNPTSGRDQETQYF. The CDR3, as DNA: TGTGCCAGCAACCCTACTAGCGGGAGGGACCAAGAGACCCAGTACTTC. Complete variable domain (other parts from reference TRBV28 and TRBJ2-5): DVKVTQSSRYLVKRTGEKVFLECVQDMDHENMFWYRQDPGLGLRLIYFSYDVKMKEKGDIPEGYSVSREKKERFSLILESASTNQTSMYLCASNPTSGRDQETQYFGPGTRLLVL.